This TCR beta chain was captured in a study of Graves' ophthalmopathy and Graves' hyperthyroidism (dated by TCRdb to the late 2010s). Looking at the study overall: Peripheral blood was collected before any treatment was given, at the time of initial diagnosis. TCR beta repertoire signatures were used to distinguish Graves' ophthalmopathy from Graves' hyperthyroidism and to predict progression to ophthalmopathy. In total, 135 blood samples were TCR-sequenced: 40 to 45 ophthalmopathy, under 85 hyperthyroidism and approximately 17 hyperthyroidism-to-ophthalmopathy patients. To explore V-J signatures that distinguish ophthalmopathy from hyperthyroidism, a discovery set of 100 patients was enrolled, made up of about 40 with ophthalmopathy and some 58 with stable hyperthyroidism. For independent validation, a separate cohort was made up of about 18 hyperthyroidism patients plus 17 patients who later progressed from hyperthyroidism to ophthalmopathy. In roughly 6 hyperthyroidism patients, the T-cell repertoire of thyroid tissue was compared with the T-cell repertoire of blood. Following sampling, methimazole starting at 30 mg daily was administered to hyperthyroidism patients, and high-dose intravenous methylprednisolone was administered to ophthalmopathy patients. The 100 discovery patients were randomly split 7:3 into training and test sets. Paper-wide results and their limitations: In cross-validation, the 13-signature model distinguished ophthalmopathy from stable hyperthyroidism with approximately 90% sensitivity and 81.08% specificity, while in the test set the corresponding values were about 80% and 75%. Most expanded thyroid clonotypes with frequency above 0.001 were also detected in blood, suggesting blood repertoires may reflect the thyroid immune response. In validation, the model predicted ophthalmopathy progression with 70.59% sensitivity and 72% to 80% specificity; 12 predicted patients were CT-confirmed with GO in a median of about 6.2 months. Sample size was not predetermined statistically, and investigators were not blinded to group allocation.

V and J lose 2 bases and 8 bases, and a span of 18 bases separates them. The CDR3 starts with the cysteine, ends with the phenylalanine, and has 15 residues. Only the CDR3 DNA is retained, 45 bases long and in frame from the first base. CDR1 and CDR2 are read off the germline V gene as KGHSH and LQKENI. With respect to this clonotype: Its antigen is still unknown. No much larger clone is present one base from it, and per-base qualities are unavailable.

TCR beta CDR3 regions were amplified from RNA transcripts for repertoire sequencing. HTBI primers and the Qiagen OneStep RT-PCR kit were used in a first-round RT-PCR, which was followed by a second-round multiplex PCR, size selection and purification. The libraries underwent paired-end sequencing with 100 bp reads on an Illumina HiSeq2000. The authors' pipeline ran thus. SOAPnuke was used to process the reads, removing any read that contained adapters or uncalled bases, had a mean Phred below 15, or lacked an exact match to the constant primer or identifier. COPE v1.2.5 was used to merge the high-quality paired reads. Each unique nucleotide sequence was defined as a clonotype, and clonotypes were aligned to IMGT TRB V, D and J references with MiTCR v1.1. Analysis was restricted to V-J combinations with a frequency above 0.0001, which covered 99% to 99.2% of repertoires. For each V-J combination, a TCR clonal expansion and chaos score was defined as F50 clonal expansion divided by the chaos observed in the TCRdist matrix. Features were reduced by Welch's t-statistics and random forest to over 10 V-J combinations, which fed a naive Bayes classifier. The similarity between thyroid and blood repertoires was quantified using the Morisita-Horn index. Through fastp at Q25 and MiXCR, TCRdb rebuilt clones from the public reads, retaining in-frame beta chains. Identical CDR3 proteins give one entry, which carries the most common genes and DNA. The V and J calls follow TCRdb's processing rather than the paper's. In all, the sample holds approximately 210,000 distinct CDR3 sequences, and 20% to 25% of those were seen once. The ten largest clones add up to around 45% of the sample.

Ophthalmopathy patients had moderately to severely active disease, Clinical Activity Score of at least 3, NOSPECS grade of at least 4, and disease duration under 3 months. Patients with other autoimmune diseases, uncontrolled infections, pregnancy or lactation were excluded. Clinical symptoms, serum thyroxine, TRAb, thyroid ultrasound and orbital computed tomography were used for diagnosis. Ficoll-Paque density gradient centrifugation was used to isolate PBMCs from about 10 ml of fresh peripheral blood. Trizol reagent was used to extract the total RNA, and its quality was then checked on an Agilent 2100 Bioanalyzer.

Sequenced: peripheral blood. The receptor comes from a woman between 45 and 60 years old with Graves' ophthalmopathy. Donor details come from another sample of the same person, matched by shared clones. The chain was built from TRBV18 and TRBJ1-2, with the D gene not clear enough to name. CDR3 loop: CASSPSLDDRGGYTF. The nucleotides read TGTGCCAGCTCACCAAGCCTGGACGATAGAGGAGGCTACACCTTC.